The clone carrying this T cell receptor beta chain occurred a few times. This sample is drawn from a study of identical twins. Using its own MiXCR run on the 5' RACE reads, TCRdb lists one record per CDR3 protein. The top ten hold around 13% of the sample, which has fewer than 900,000 distinct CDR3 sequences, over 15% seen once. The CDR3 is 16 residues long. The junction had 8 bases not matched to a gene; V was cut back by 5 bases and J by 2 bases. CDR1 is SGHTA, CDR2 FQGNSA, per germline. The same data also went into a second study, on T cells expressing NK-cell markers. From that study: Sorted CD3+CD56-NKG2C+, CD3+CD56+NKG2C- and CD3+CD56+NKG2C+ T cells were the source of the TCR beta repertoires.

V usage is TRBV7-2 and J usage is TRBJ1-3; 8 bases agree with TRBD1. This TCR was sampled from a woman aged 18-35 years in good health. The source material was PBMCs. The DNA of the CDR3 is TGTGCCAGCAGCCCCCGGACAGGGTCGGCTGGAAACACCATATATTTT. Its translation: CASSPRTGSAGNTIYF.